The 27 T cell receptor beta chains listed next were all sequenced from one sample in a study of cytomegalovirus exposure and HLA in healthy donors. The primer mix had 60 Vbeta and 13 Jbeta primers. Measured with immunoSEQ multiplex PCR; TCRdb has only the in-frame clones, and not every one. Of approximately 170,000 clones listed, 62% are singletons. The sequenced sample was PBMCs. The receptors were gathered from a man aged 35-49 years in good health and CMV-seronegative.

V usage is TRBV4-2 and J usage is TRBJ2-5; 7 bases are shared with TRBD1. The CDR3 loop spans 16 amino acids. CDR1 is LGHNA, CDR2 YNFKEQ, per germline. Trimming took 4 bases from V and 0 from J; bases not matched to a gene: 8. This chain's CDR3 is CASSPEGAGYQETQYF. The CDR3 nucleotides are TGTGCCAGCAGCCCCGAGGGGGCAGGGTACCAAGAGACCCAGTACTTC.

CDR3 residues: CASSEMVQPLEAFF. CDR3 coding DNA: TGTGCCAGCAGTGAAATGGTACAGCCACTCGAAGCTTTCTTT. The V and J genes are TRBV6-1 and TRBJ1-1; no clear D. The germline CDR1 and CDR2 sequences are MNHNS and SASEGT. This CDR3 spans 14 amino acids. V dropped 2 bases and J dropped 8 bases, with 15 bases sitting between them.

This clone came up once. The V and J genes are TRBV30 and TRBJ2-1, with no clear D. This CDR3 comprises 11 residues. Germline lookup yields CDR1 GTSNPN and CDR2 SVGIG (reference sequence). The V end was cut by 5 bases, the J end by 9 bases, with 11 bases between. CDR3 DNA: TGTGCCTGGGGTCGGTCGGGTGAGCAGTTCTTC. Translating gives CAWGRSGEQFF.

This rearrangement joins TRBV4-2 to TRBJ2-2; TRBD1 agrees at 7 bases. From germline, CDR1 is LGHNA and CDR2 YNFKEQ. CDR3 size: 15 residues. Trimming took 3 bases from V and 1 from J; bases not matched to a gene: 2. The CDR3: CASSHGQVNTGELFF. CDR3 in DNA: TGTGCCAGCAGCCACGGACAGGTGAACACCGGGGAGCTGTTTTTT.

The CDR3 here is CASSQDGTSGDYNEQFF. The CDR3 bases are TGCGCCAGCAGCCAAGATGGGACTAGCGGGGACTACAATGAGCAGTTCTTC. The rearrangement links TRBV4-1 to TRBJ2-1; 13 nucleotides match TRBD2. Germline V CDR1 and CDR2: MGHRA, YSYEKL. The CDR3 covers 17 residues. V dropped 0 bases and J dropped 3; count of bases not matched to a gene: 2.

V gene TRBV10-3 combines with J gene TRBJ1-2; D gene uncertain. Germline lookup yields CDR1 ENHRY and CDR2 SYGVKD. The CDR3 runs to 13 residues. V shed 8 bases and J shed 5 bases, with 15 bases lying between them. This chain's CDR3 is CAIAPGGDYGYTF. CDR3 bases: TGTGCCATCGCCCCCGGCGGTGATTATGGCTACACCTTC.

The chain combines TRBV7-2 with TRBJ1-2, with 7 bases matching TRBD1. The CDR3 runs to 13 residues. Germline-derived CDR1 and CDR2 are SGHTA and FQGNSA. V gave up 5 bases and J gave up 6 bases; unmatched junction bases: 6. The CDR3 protein is CASSQDRWDGYTF. The CDR3 DNA is TGTGCCAGCAGCCAGGACAGGTGGGATGGCTACACCTTC. The entire variable domain, with the rest obtained from reference TRBV7-2 and TRBJ1-2, is as follows: GAGVSQSPSNKVTEKGKDVELRCDPISGHTALYWYRQSLGQGLEFLIYFQGNSAPDKSGLPSDRFSAERTGGSVSTLTIQRTQQEDSAVYLCASSQDRWDGYTFGSGTRLTVV.

This clone appeared a few times. The chain employs TRBV9 and TRBJ2-1; 12 nucleotides agree with TRBD2. There are 17 residues in the CDR3. Germline CDR1 and CDR2: SGDLS and YYNGEE. V lost 1 base to trimming and J lost 4 bases; unmatched junction nucleotides: 6. The DNA of the CDR3 is TGTGCCAGCAGCGTATCTAGCGGGAGGGGTAATTACAATGAGCAGTTCTTC. Translating it yields CASSVSSGRGNYNEQFF.

The V and J genes are TRBV6-1 and TRBJ1-1; D might be TRBD1 (5 bases). The CDR3 runs 16 residues. Germline values: CDR1 MNHNS, CDR2 SASEGT. Trimming removed 0 bases from V and 3 bases from J, with 14 bases in between. The DNA of the CDR3 is TGTGCCAGCAGTGAAGCCGTAAGGGGCGCCTACACTGAAGCTTTCTTT. The encoded protein is CASSEAVRGAYTEAFF.

The V gene is TRBV19, the J gene TRBJ1-2; D is undetermined. V dropped 10 bases and J dropped 7 bases, with 22 bases sitting between them. CDR1 is LNHDA and CDR2 is SQIVND in the germline V gene (reference sequence). This CDR3 has 14 residues. The CDR3 spells CAISIGSEHSGYTF. DNA for the CDR3: TGTGCCATCTCGATCGGTTCCGAGCACTCTGGCTACACCTTC.

This chain uses TRBV5-4 with TRBJ2-2; 9 nucleotides line up with TRBD2. Germline CDR1 reads SGHNT; CDR2 reads YYREEE (reference sequence). The ends lost 4 bases at V and 8 bases at J; junction bases unmatched: 9. The CDR3 covers 15 residues. The CDR3 bases are TGTGCCAGCAGCCGGGGGGGACTAGCTGGTGGGGAGCTGTTTTTT. Amino acid sequence: CASSRGGLAGGELFF. The complete variable domain, with remaining parts taken from reference TRBV5-4 and TRBJ2-2, reads ETGVTQSPTHLIKTRGQQVTLRCSSQSGHNTVSWYQQALGQGPQFIFQYYREEENGRGNFPPRFSGLQFPNYSSELNVNALELDDSALYLCASSRGGLAGGELFFGEGSRLTVL.

This sequence joins TRBV4-3 and TRBJ2-7; perhaps TRBD2 as D (5 bases). This CDR3 comprises 14 residues. The V gene lost 0 bases and the J gene lost 7 bases, with 13 bases spanning the gap. The germline CDR1 and CDR2 sequences are LGHNA and YSLEER. The CDR3 nucleotides read TGCGCCAGCAGCCAAGATCGAGGGATTGGGGAGCAGTACTTC. Amino acid sequence: CASSQDRGIGEQYF.

The gene calls are TRBV29-1 and TRBJ1-1; TRBD1 might be the D (6 bases). Germline lookup yields CDR1 SQVTM and CDR2 ANQGSEA. The CDR3 has 13 residues. The V and J ends lost 3 bases and 1 base respectively, with 9 bases between them. CDR3 coding DNA: TGCAGCGTTGAGCGGGGGGCGAACACTGAAGCTTTCTTT. It encodes CSVERGANTEAFF.

This clone turned up a few times. V and J are TRBV19 and TRBJ1-5; 12 bases are a match to TRBD1. The CDR3 loop spans 16 amino acids. CDR1 is LNHDA and CDR2 is SQIVND in the germline V gene (reference sequence). Unmatched junction bases numbered 4, after V lost 2 bases and J lost 5 bases. Here the CDR3 DNA reads TGTGCCAGTAGTATAACAGGGACAGGGGGCGATCAGCCCCAGCATTTT. Its translation: CASSITGTGGDQPQHF.

This sequence joins TRBV6-5 and TRBJ2-4; a possible D gene is TRBD1 (5 bases). Germline V CDR1 and CDR2: MNHEY, SVGAGI. This CDR3 is 14 amino acids long. Trimming left V 2 bases short and J 4 bases short, with 9 bases between. In nucleotides, the CDR3 is TGTGCCAGCAGTTACGGACAACAAAAAAACATTCAGTACTTC. Amino acid sequence: CASSYGQQKNIQYF.

V usage is TRBV2 and J usage is TRBJ1-1; tentatively, D is TRBD1 (6 bases). This CDR3 is 14 amino acids long. The germline V gene encodes CDR1 SNHLY and CDR2 FYNNEI. V dropped 3 bases and J dropped 5 bases, with 13 bases sitting between them. The CDR3 is CASSDRGGNTEAFF. In nucleotides, the CDR3 is TGTGCCAGCAGTGATAGGGGGGGCAATACTGAAGCTTTCTTT.

V usage is TRBV20-1 and J usage is TRBJ2-1, with TRBD2 matching over 8 bases. Germline CDR1 is DFQATT and CDR2 is SNEGSKA (reference sequence). V lost 6 bases, J lost 7 bases, and 2 bases stayed unmatched. CDR3 length equals 11 residues. CDR3 residues: CSARGGNEQFF. The CDR3 nucleotides read TGCAGTGCCCGGGGGGGGAATGAGCAGTTCTTC.

The chain couples TRBV25-1 to TRBJ2-6; D is possibly TRBD2 (6 bases). Germline CDR1 reads MGHDK; CDR2 reads SYGVNS. The CDR3 is made up of 13 amino acids. In DNA form, the CDR3 reads TGTCCCCTACGGGGGTCTGGGGCCAACGTCCTGACTTTC. Translated, it gives CPLRGSGANVLTF.

This clone was observed once. This chain links TRBV7-3 with TRBJ2-3; the match to TRBD2 covers 11 bases. Germline V gene lookup returns CDR1 SGHTA and CDR2 FQGTGA. Trimming took 6 bases from V and 4 from J; bases not matched to a gene: 6. The CDR3 has 15 residues. CDR3 DNA: TGTGCCAGCAGTCAAGTGGGACTAGCGGCAGATACGCAGTATTTT. This encodes CASSQVGLAADTQYF.

V usage is TRBV6-5 and J usage is TRBJ2-7, with TRBD2 matching 9 bases. The J segment lost 0 bases and the V segment lost 7 bases, leaving 4 bases of the junction unmatched. This CDR3 is built from 14 residues. Germline V gene data show CDR1 as MNHEY and CDR2 as SVGAGI. The CDR3 DNA reads TGTGCCAGCATCCTAGCGGGGCACTCCTACGAGCAGTACTTC. It translates to CASILAGHSYEQYF.

Only one count was recorded for this clone. This chain links TRBV27 with TRBJ1-5; D is ambiguous. V gave up 2 bases and J gave up 4 bases, with 18 bases separating them. The CDR3 is 17 amino acids. Germline CDR1 and CDR2: MNHEY and SMNVEV (reference sequence). The CDR3 DNA is TGTGCCAGCAGTTTAAAATTGGTGTACGGAGGGAATCAGCCCCAGCATTTT. Residues: CASSLKLVYGGNQPQHF.

V usage is TRBV18 and J usage is TRBJ2-1; 7 bases map to TRBD2. The CDR3 totals 15 residues. Germline V CDR1 and CDR2: KGHSH, LQKENI. V lost 6 bases, J lost 4 bases, and 9 bases stayed unmatched. CDR3 DNA sequence: TGTGCCAGCTCTCCGGGGAGGGGTACTTACAATGAGCAGTTCTTC. As protein: CASSPGRGTYNEQFF. Full variable domain (rest looked up from reference TRBV18 and TRBJ2-1): NAGVMQNPRHLVRRRGQEARLRCSPMKGHSHVYWYRQLPEEGLKFMVYLQKENIIDESGMPKERFSAEFPKEGPSILRIQQVVRGDSAAYFCASSPGRGTYNEQFFGPGTRLTVL.

The chain has TRBV30 and TRBJ2-2; 9 nucleotides align to TRBD2. V shed 4 bases, J shed 2 bases, and the junction held 11 bases outside the gene matches. This CDR3 has 17 residues. The germline gives CDR1 GTSNPN, CDR2 SVGIG (reference sequence). The chain's CDR3 is CAWKVTSGRLNTGELFF. The CDR3 DNA sequence: TGTGCCTGGAAGGTGACTAGCGGCCGACTAAACACCGGGGAGCTGTTTTTT.

This clone was counted between two and nine times. The chain carries TRBV6-4 and TRBJ2-5, with 7 bases aligning to TRBD1. Germline loops: CDR1 MRHNA, CDR2 SNTAGT. Trimming cost V 7 bases and J 1 base; bases outside gene matches: 3. The CDR3 covers 13 residues. The CDR3: CASKDRSQETQYF. The DNA of the CDR3 is TGTGCCAGCAAGGACAGGTCCCAAGAGACCCAGTACTTC.

Of note for this clone: The same CDR3 can be traced to other DNA sequences in this sample. The gene calls are TRBV9 and TRBJ2-1; 11 bases align to TRBD2. Losses at the gene ends were 0 bases for V and 5 bases for J; bases not matched to a gene: 1. Per the germline V gene, CDR1 is SGDLS and CDR2 is YYNGEE. The length of the CDR3 is 15 residues. The CDR3 bases are TGTGCCAGCAGCGTAGTAGCGGGAGGGGACAATGAGCAGTTCTTC. Translated, it gives CASSVVAGGDNEQFF.

The chain carries TRBV7-8 and TRBJ2-7; 10 bases are a match to TRBD2. Germline-derived CDR1 and CDR2 are SGHVS and FQNEAQ. The CDR3 is 19 amino acids. V was clipped by 5 bases and J by 2 bases; unmatched bases: 18. The CDR3 DNA follows: TGTGCCAGCAGCCCGGGACGGGGGGGACTAGCGTCTTGGGCCTACGAGCAGTACTTC. This codes for CASSPGRGGLASWAYEQYF.

The gene calls are TRBV6-6 and TRBJ2-1; 13 positions agree with TRBD2. CDR1 and CDR2 from the germline V gene are MNHNY and SVGAGI (reference sequence). After removal of 5 bases from V and 6 bases from J, the junction contained 4 bases not matched to a gene. The CDR3 has 15 amino acids. The CDR3 DNA reads as TGTGCCAGCAGTAAACTAGCGGGAGGGGGCAATGAGCAGTTCTTC. Its translation: CASSKLAGGGNEQFF.